A single sample gave rise to the 26 T cell receptor beta chains below, sequenced in a study of T cells in Graves' hyperthyroidism and ophthalmopathy. The source material, RNA transcripts, was used to amplify TCR beta CDR3 regions. The TCR CDR3 was amplified in a first-round RT-PCR using the HTBI primer set. TCRdb recomputed calls from the multiplex PCR reads with MiXCR, one row per CDR3 protein. The table lists 450,000 to 600,000 distinct CDR3 sequences, just under 20% of them singletons. Source material: blood. All receptors come from a man aged 40-55 years with Graves' ophthalmopathy.

This clonotype was counted many times. The chain uses TRBV7-8 and TRBJ2-7; 7 nucleotides line up with TRBD2. Germline V gene lookup returns CDR1 SGHVS and CDR2 FQNEAQ. The CDR3 has 15 residues. V dropped 6 bases and J dropped 2; count of bases not matched to a gene: 10. This CDR3 is CASRSGLDPAYEQYF. CDR3 sequence (DNA): TGTGCCAGCAGATCTGGACTAGATCCCGCCTACGAGCAGTACTTC.

This clonotype occurred a few times. V and J are TRBV19 and TRBJ1-1; D unresolved. CDR3 length: 13 residues. CDR1 is LNHDA and CDR2 is SQIVND in the germline V gene (reference sequence). V was trimmed by 3 bases and J by 0 bases, leaving 5 bases between them. The CDR3 spells CASSIRMNTEAFF. CDR3 coding DNA: TGTGCCAGTAGTATTCGCATGAACACTGAAGCTTTCTTT. Filled out from reference TRBV19 and TRBJ1-1, the complete variable domain reads DGGITQSPKYLFRKEGQNVTLSCEQNLNHDAMYWYRQDPGQGLRLIYYSQIVNDFQKGDIAEGYSVSREKKESFPLTVTSAQKNPTAFYLCASSIRMNTEAFFGQGTRLTVV.

J is TRBJ1-2 and V is TRBV5-1; 9 bases agree with TRBD1. This CDR3 is built from 15 residues. CDR1 and CDR2 (germline): SGHRS, YFSETQ. V shed 4 bases, J shed 7 bases, and the junction held 11 bases outside the gene matches. CDR3 region: CASSLRDRDHGGYTF. The CDR3 DNA reads as TGCGCCAGCAGCCTCCGGGACAGGGACCATGGTGGCTACACCTTC.

This clonotype was recorded a few times. The chain employs TRBV20-1 and TRBJ2-7; the match to TRBD1 covers 8 bases. In germline, CDR1 is DFQATT, CDR2 SNEGSKA (reference sequence). The CDR3 has 13 amino acids. The J segment lost 5 bases and the V segment lost 6 bases, leaving 9 bases of the junction unmatched. The CDR3 DNA reads TGCAGTGCATTCGACAGGGGAATCCACGAGCAGTACTTC. It specifies CSAFDRGIHEQYF.

This clonotype was seen a few times. The chain joins TRBV19 to TRBJ2-1, with D perhaps TRBD1 or TRBD2 (6 bases each). V was cut by 1 base and J by 3 bases, with 10 bases left in between. The CDR3 contains 15 residues. In germline, CDR1 is LNHDA, CDR2 SQIVND (reference sequence). The CDR3 loop is CASSIVGGGYNEQFF. CDR3 in DNA: TGTGCCAGTAGTATAGTGGGGGGCGGCTACAATGAGCAGTTCTTC. The full variable domain, in which reference TRBV19 and TRBJ2-1 provide the parts outside the CDR3, is DGGITQSPKYLFRKEGQNVTLSCEQNLNHDAMYWYRQDPGQGLRLIYYSQIVNDFQKGDIAEGYSVSREKKESFPLTVTSAQKNPTAFYLCASSIVGGGYNEQFFGPGTRLTVL.

This clonotype was recorded at least ten times. The genes are TRBV3-1 and TRBJ1-2; 9 bases line up with TRBD1. The CDR3 totals 16 residues. Germline V gene data show CDR1 as LGHDT and CDR2 as YNNKEL (reference sequence). V was pared by 2 bases and J by 7 bases, with 11 bases of the junction left unmatched. The CDR3 spells CASSQSSQGAQAGYTF. CDR3 nucleotides: TGTGCCAGCAGCCAAAGTTCACAGGGGGCTCAAGCTGGCTACACCTTC.

Many counts were recorded for this clonotype. The rearrangement joins TRBV12-3 or TRBV12-4 to TRBJ1-2, with D possibly TRBD1 on 6 matching bases. The CDR3 runs to 16 residues. V lost 7 bases, J lost 4 bases, and 22 bases lay in between. The CDR3 sequence is CASTPGTHRSFYGYTF. The CDR3 DNA sequence: TGTGCCAGCACCCCCGGGACACACCGTTCCTTCTATGGCTACACCTTC.

This rearrangement joins TRBV9 to TRBJ2-1; 9 nucleotides match TRBD1. V gave up 1 base and J gave up 0 bases; unmatched junction bases: 5. The CDR3 spans 17 residues. Germline V gene sequence: CDR1 SGDLS, CDR2 YYNGEE. The CDR3 nucleotides are TGTGCCAGCAGCGTAAGGGGACAGGGAAACTCCTACAATGAGCAGTTCTTC. Amino acid sequence: CASSVRGQGNSYNEQFF.

The chain couples TRBV5-4 to TRBJ2-3, with D possibly TRBD2 on 6 matching bases. The V and J ends lost 3 bases and 1 base respectively, with 15 bases between them. The CDR3 contains 16 residues. The germline gives CDR1 SGHNT, CDR2 YYREEE (reference sequence). The CDR3 loop is CASSYRGSLRTDTQYF. CDR3 in DNA: TGTGCCAGCAGCTACCGGGGGTCGTTACGCACAGATACGCAGTATTTT.

The sample holds a few counts of this clonotype. Germline and junction disagree at one end, which may indicate a read error. The chain couples TRBV3-1 to TRBJ2-7; D ambiguous. There are 15 residues in the CDR3. Germline assignment: CDR1 LGHDT and CDR2 YNNKEL (reference sequence). The CDR3, as DNA: TGTGCCAGCAGCCAAGTAGTTAGCCCGCATTACGAGCAGTGCTTC. It yields the protein CASSQVVSPHYEQCF.

V gene TRBV19 combines with J gene TRBJ2-3; D call uncertain. The CDR3 has 11 residues. The ends were cut back, 4 bases at V and 3 bases at J, with 2 bases in the middle. Germline lookup yields CDR1 LNHDA and CDR2 SQIVND (reference sequence). The CDR3 loop is CASSKTDTQYF. The CDR3 bases are TGTGCCAGTAGTAAGACAGATACGCAGTATTTT.

This clonotype was seen many times. The chain combines TRBV20-1 with TRBJ1-4, with 7 bases lining up with TRBD1. The length of the CDR3 is 16 residues. Germline-derived CDR1 and CDR2 are DFQATT and SNEGSKA (reference sequence). The J segment lost 4 bases and the V segment lost 3 bases, leaving 11 bases of the junction unmatched. CDR3 sequence: CSASGEGAGDNEKLFF. CDR3 sequence (DNA): TGCAGTGCTAGTGGAGAGGGGGCAGGGGATAATGAAAAACTGTTTTTT.

This clonotype was counted only a few times. The chain uses TRBV9 and TRBJ2-7; 8 nucleotides agree with TRBD1. Germline V gives CDR1 SGDLS, CDR2 YYNGEE. This CDR3 has 15 residues. V was pared by 3 bases and J by 4 bases, with 9 bases of the junction left unmatched. The CDR3 DNA reads as TGTGCCAGCAGCGCCGCCGGGACAGGCTTTTACGAGCAGTACTTC. This sequence encodes CASSAAGTGFYEQYF.

The table lists this clonotype with many counts. The chain combines TRBV12-3 or TRBV12-4 with TRBJ1-1; the match to TRBD1 covers 7 bases. V lost 8 bases to trimming and J lost 1 base; unmatched junction nucleotides: 10. The CDR3 has 15 residues. The CDR3 DNA reads as TGTGCCAGCCGGCGACAGGGAGGATCGAACACTGAAGCTTTCTTT. Translation: CASRRQGGSNTEAFF.

This clonotype was observed once. This chain joins TRBV20-1 and TRBJ2-7, with TRBD2 matching over 8 bases. The length of the CDR3 is 16 residues. Germline V gives CDR1 DFQATT, CDR2 SNEGSKA (reference sequence). J gave up 5 bases and V 1 base, and 13 bases lay outside the gene matches. This CDR3 is CSARGGVAGLWDEQYF. As DNA, the CDR3 is TGCAGTGCTAGAGGAGGAGTAGCGGGGCTCTGGGACGAGCAGTACTTC.

This sequence joins TRBV6-1 and TRBJ1-1; D possibly corresponds to TRBD1 (5 bases). V was pared by 2 bases and J by 9 bases, with 16 bases between. Germline CDR1 reads MNHNS; CDR2 reads SASEGT. CDR3 length equals 14 residues. The CDR3 sequence: CASSEQGTGRKAFF. CDR3 nucleotide sequence: TGTGCCAGCAGTGAACAAGGCACAGGCAGGAAAGCTTTCTTT.

The J gene is TRBJ1-1, the V gene TRBV20-1; 8 bases match TRBD1. Germline values: CDR1 DFQATT, CDR2 SNEGSKA (reference sequence). CDR3 length: 15 amino acids. The junction had 11 bases not matched to a gene; V was cut back by 5 bases and J by 3 bases. The chain's CDR3 is CSALDRVSVDTEAFF. Written as DNA, the CDR3 is TGCAGTGCTTTGGACAGGGTGAGCGTGGACACTGAAGCTTTCTTT.

In this sample, this clonotype turned up a few times. J is TRBJ1-2 and V is TRBV9; D is unresolved. This CDR3 is 14 amino acids long. V was cut by 4 bases and J by 6 bases, with 16 bases left in between. CDR1 and CDR2 from the germline V gene are SGDLS and YYNGEE. For the CDR3, the DNA is TGTGCCAGCAGCTCCCAGGTGGTTTTAAATGGCTACACCTTC. Its translation is CASSSQVVLNGYTF.

Only one count was recorded for this clonotype. This chain joins TRBV9 and TRBJ1-5; no definite D call. The CDR3 sequence is 11 residues long. The germline CDR1 and CDR2 sequences are SGDLS and YYNGEE. Trimming took 2 bases from V and 6 from J, leaving 3 bases between them. The CDR3 DNA follows: TGTGCCAGCAGCGTCCCTCAGCCCCAGCATTTT. It encodes CASSVPQPQHF.

The chain combines TRBV9 with TRBJ2-2, with TRBD1 matching 10 bases. The CDR3 length is 14 residues. Germline trimming cut 7 bases from V and 6 bases from J; bases unmatched to any gene: 6. Germline values: CDR1 SGDLS, CDR2 YYNGEE. DNA for the CDR3: TGTGCCAGCCGACAGGGACAGGGGTCCGGGGAGCTGTTTTTT. It translates to CASRQGQGSGELFF.

This clonotype showed up just a few times. This chain joins TRBV20-1 and TRBJ2-5; TRBD1 agrees at 7 bases. The CDR3 consists of 12 residues. Germline V gene lookup returns CDR1 DFQATT and CDR2 SNEGSKA (reference sequence). After removal of 6 bases from V and 4 bases from J, the junction contained 5 bases not matched to a gene. This CDR3 is CSAINRGETQYF. As DNA, the CDR3 is TGCAGTGCCATTAACAGGGGAGAGACCCAGTACTTC.

V gene TRBV6-1 combines with J gene TRBJ2-7; D gene ambiguous. V dropped 6 bases and J dropped 3 bases, with 6 bases sitting between them. Germline V gene sequence: CDR1 MNHNS, CDR2 SASEGT. The CDR3 length is 11 residues. CDR3 bases: TGTGCCAGCAGGGAGATCTACGAGCAGTACTTC. As protein: CASREIYEQYF.

This clonotype has a count of ten or more. The chain links TRBV3-1 to TRBJ2-1; D assignment may be TRBD1 or TRBD2 (5 bases each). The CDR3 spans 12 residues. The V end lost 4 bases, the J end lost 8 bases, and 9 bases lay between the germline ends. Germline loops: CDR1 LGHDT, CDR2 YNNKEL (reference sequence). The CDR3 DNA follows: TGTGCCAGCAGCCGAGGGACGGATGAGCAGTTCTTC. Protein: CASSRGTDEQFF.

This clonotype was seen repeatedly, ten times or more. The gene calls are TRBV4-3 and TRBJ2-5, with TRBD2 matching over 7 bases. CDR3 length: 15 residues. V shed 1 base, J shed 4 bases, and the junction held 6 bases outside the gene matches. Germline-derived CDR1 and CDR2 are LGHNA and YSLEER. The chain's CDR3 is CASSQGGRAGETQYF. The CDR3 bases are TGCGCCAGCAGCCAAGGAGGGAGGGCCGGAGAGACCCAGTACTTC.

This clonotype was seen more than once but under ten times. The chain couples TRBV7-2 to TRBJ2-1; 7 bases are shared with TRBD1. The CDR3 has 14 residues. V was pared by 4 bases and J by 4 bases, with 4 bases of the junction left unmatched. In germline, CDR1 is SGHTA, CDR2 FQGNSA. CDR3: CASSSGTDYNEQFF. The CDR3, as DNA: TGTGCCAGCAGCTCCGGGACAGATTACAATGAGCAGTTCTTC.

This clonotype was counted at least ten times. This chain links TRBV30 with TRBJ1-2; D call uncertain. V shed 7 bases and J shed 6 bases, with 9 bases lying between them. The V gene's germline CDR1 is GTSNPN and CDR2 SVGIG (reference sequence). The CDR3 has 10 amino acids. The CDR3 coding sequence is TGTGCCTCAGGACCGAATGGCTACACCTTC. Protein product: CASGPNGYTF. Full variable domain (remainder filled in from reference TRBV30 and TRBJ1-2): SQTIHQWPATLVQPVGSPLSLECTVEGTSNPNLYWYRQAAGRGLQLLFYSVGIGQISSEVPQNLSASRPQDRQFILSSKKLLLSDSGFYLCASGPNGYTFGSGTRLTVV.